Following are 32 T cell receptor beta chains from one sample sequenced in a study of shared clonotypes between healthy human individuals. Assay: immunoSEQ multiplex PCR; the TCRdb copy retains only in-frame clones and omits some. The sample holds under 1,900,000 clones, approximately 98.5% seen once. The sample taken for sequencing was naive CD4+ T cells sorted from blood. The subset is: CD45RA+ positively selected. The receptors shown here come from a man under 40 in good health.

This clone was seen once. This chain uses TRBV28 with TRBJ2-7; D may be TRBD2 (6 bases). Trimming removed 2 bases from V and 4 bases from J, with 12 bases in between. There are 14 residues in the CDR3. The germline V gene has CDR1 MDHEN and CDR2 SYDVKM. CDR3 nucleotides: TGTGCCAGCAGTTTAGTCGGCGGGATATACGAGCAGTACTTC. Protein sequence: CASSLVGGIYEQYF.

The chain recombines TRBV27 with TRBJ2-4, with 8 bases identical to TRBD2. Trimming cost V 6 bases and J 0 bases; bases outside gene matches: 13. The V gene's germline CDR1 is MNHEY and CDR2 SMNVEV (reference sequence). The CDR3 loop spans 18 amino acids. The DNA of the CDR3 is TGTGCCAGCAGCCGCGAGGCGGGGGGAGTACTAGCCAAAAACATTCAGTACTTC. This gives the protein CASSREAGGVLAKNIQYF.

V is TRBV5-8 and J is TRBJ2-3; tentatively, D is TRBD2 (5 bases). The CDR3 sequence is 13 residues long. With 0 bases removed from V and 6 bases from J, the gap between germline ends came to 8 bases. Germline V CDR1 and CDR2: SGHTS, YDEGEE. This CDR3 reads CASSLGSGDTQYF. CDR3 nucleotide sequence: TGTGCCAGCAGCTTGGGTTCGGGGGATACGCAGTATTTT.

V and J are TRBV28 and TRBJ2-2; a weak D match, TRBD1 (6 bases). The V and J ends lost 5 bases and 4 bases respectively, with 14 bases between them. CDR1 is MDHEN and CDR2 is SYDVKM in the germline V gene. The CDR3 spans 15 residues. CDR3 residues: CASSTPGQFTGELFF. The DNA of the CDR3 is TGTGCCAGCAGTACCCCAGGACAGTTCACCGGGGAGCTGTTTTTT.

V usage is TRBV6-6 and J usage is TRBJ1-5, with no clear D. The CDR3 covers 15 residues. V was pared by 2 bases and J by 1 base, with 9 bases between. Germline V CDR1 and CDR2: MNHNY, SVGAGI (reference sequence). CDR3 DNA: TGTGCCAGCAGTTACGGTGGCACGAGCAATCAGCCCCAGCATTTT. Residues: CASSYGGTSNQPQHF.

The V call is TRBV29-1, the J call TRBJ2-3; D is uncertain. Germline loops: CDR1 SQVTM, CDR2 ANQGSEA. The CDR3 extends over 13 amino acids. V lost 4 bases and J lost 4, with 12 bases in between. The CDR3 DNA is TGCAGCGTTGGGCCTGGGGAACCAGATACGCAGTATTTT. This sequence encodes CSVGPGEPDTQYF.

This clone has a single count. This chain links TRBV21-1 with TRBJ1-5; TRBD1 is the table's D call and was not checked against the DNA. TRBV21-1 corresponds to a pseudogene. The CDR3 is made up of 17 amino acids. In DNA, the CDR3 is TGTGCCAGCAGCAAAGGAATCGAAGGGGGAACTCATCAGCCCCAGCATTTT. It yields the protein CASSKGIEGGTHQPQHF.

The gene calls are TRBV19 and TRBJ2-5, with TRBD2 identical over 7 bases. Germline assignment: CDR1 LNHDA and CDR2 SQIVND (reference sequence). J lost 2 bases, V lost 5 bases, and 8 bases had no gene match. The CDR3 totals 15 residues. CDR3 sequence: CASSGPLAVQETQYF. As DNA, the CDR3 is TGTGCCAGTAGTGGTCCCCTAGCGGTTCAAGAGACCCAGTACTTC.

The chain carries TRBV5-1 and TRBJ2-7; D uncertain. V lost 1 base, J lost 3 bases, and 14 bases lay in between. In germline, CDR1 is SGHRS, CDR2 YFSETQ. CDR3 length equals 15 residues. The CDR3 bases are TGCGCCAGCAGCTTGATTTCCAGTTCGATCTACGAGCAGTACTTC. Its translation is CASSLISSSIYEQYF.

The chain is built from TRBV29-1 and TRBJ2-1; 11 bases are shared with TRBD2. CDR3 length: 13 amino acids. Germline lookup yields CDR1 SQVTM and CDR2 ANQGSEA. Trimming at V came to 7 bases and at J to 5 bases, leaving 4 bases not matched to a gene. The CDR3 region has the DNA TGCAGCGGCCTAGCGGGAGGAAACAATGAGCAGTTCTTC. This gives the protein CSGLAGGNNEQFF.

This chain connects TRBV5-1 to TRBJ2-7, with D unresolved. CDR1 is SGHRS and CDR2 is YFSETQ in the germline V gene. This CDR3 has 12 residues. Trimming left V 3 bases short and J 3 bases short, with 7 bases between. CDR3 sequence reads: CASSSLYYEQYF. The CDR3 nucleotides read TGCGCCAGCAGCTCGCTTTACTACGAGCAGTACTTC.

The CDR3 loop is CASGPVGGKYNEQFF. CDR3 DNA sequence: TGTGCTAGTGGCCCCGTGGGAGGGAAGTACAATGAGCAGTTCTTC. The rearrangement uses TRBV12-5 and TRBJ2-1; TRBD2 matches at 7 bases. CDR3 length: 15 residues. In germline, CDR1 is LGHNT, CDR2 FRNRAP. V was pared by 6 bases and J by 4 bases, with 9 bases of the junction left unmatched.

V is TRBV30 and J is TRBJ1-5; D ambiguous. CDR1 and CDR2 (germline): GTSNPN, SVGIG (reference sequence). The CDR3 is made up of 19 amino acids. Trimming took off 3 bases at V and 4 bases at J, with 28 bases between the two ends. The chain's CDR3 is CAWSPRPPGVPDRNQPQHF. CDR3 sequence (DNA): TGTGCCTGGAGCCCTCGCCCGCCGGGCGTCCCAGATAGGAATCAGCCCCAGCATTTT.

The chain recombines TRBV30 with TRBJ1-2; 12 bases map to TRBD1. CDR1 is GTSNPN, CDR2 SVGIG, per germline (reference sequence). After removal of 4 bases from V and 6 bases from J, the junction contained 3 bases not matched to a gene. The CDR3 consists of 13 residues. This chain's CDR3 is CAWNRDRGHGYTF. The CDR3, as DNA: TGTGCCTGGAACCGGGACAGGGGGCATGGCTACACCTTC.

The chain combines TRBV4-2 with TRBJ2-1, with D hard to call. The V gene lost 0 bases and the J gene lost 0 bases, with 6 bases spanning the gap. The CDR3 is made up of 15 amino acids. Germline loops: CDR1 LGHNA, CDR2 YNFKEQ. The CDR3 DNA is TGTGCCAGCAGCCAAGAACCAAGCTCCTACAATGAGCAGTTCTTC. This encodes CASSQEPSSYNEQFF.

The rearrangement links TRBV6-5 to TRBJ2-4; 7 nucleotides align to TRBD1. Germline CDR1 and CDR2: MNHEY and SVGAGI. The CDR3 totals 15 residues. V gave up 0 bases and J gave up 2 bases; unmatched junction bases: 1. CDR3: CASSYSTGSKNIQYF. The CDR3, as DNA: TGTGCCAGCAGTTACTCGACAGGGTCCAAAAACATTCAGTACTTC.

A single count supports this clone. Other DNA sequences in the sample encode the same CDR3. The chain uses TRBV18 and TRBJ1-4; weak D call: TRBD1 (6 bases). The CDR3 has 15 amino acids. Trimming shortened V by 1 base and J by 4 bases, and 10 bases separated the two germline ends. Looked up from germline, CDR1 is KGHSH and CDR2 is LQKENI. The CDR3 region has the DNA TGTGCCAGCTCACCACGAACAGGGAGTAATGAAAAACTGTTTTTT. Protein product: CASSPRTGSNEKLFF.

The chain carries TRBV18 and TRBJ2-4; TRBD1 agrees at 8 bases. V lost 1 base, J lost 0 bases, and 5 bases stayed unmatched. CDR3 length: 17 amino acids. From germline, CDR1 is KGHSH and CDR2 LQKENI. CDR3 protein: CASSPQVTGVAKNIQYF. For the CDR3, the DNA is TGTGCCAGCTCACCACAGGTGACAGGGGTAGCCAAAAACATTCAGTACTTC.

This sequence joins TRBV11-2 and TRBJ2-7, with TRBD2 matching 7 bases. With 2 bases clipped from V and 2 bases from J, the junction kept 9 bases outside the gene matches. This CDR3 has 16 amino acids. Germline V lookup: CDR1 SGHAT, CDR2 FQNNGV. This CDR3 reads CASSLPGRERAYEQYF. In nucleotides, the CDR3 is TGTGCCAGCAGCTTACCTGGGCGGGAGCGGGCCTACGAGCAGTACTTC.

V gene TRBV9 combines with J gene TRBJ2-5; TRBD2 matches at 8 bases. The CDR3 runs 16 residues. The ends lost 4 bases at V and 4 bases at J; junction bases unmatched: 12. The germline V gene has CDR1 SGDLS and CDR2 YYNGEE. The CDR3 loop is CASSSPRGLAGETQYF. The CDR3 DNA reads as TGTGCCAGCAGCTCCCCCCGTGGGCTAGCGGGAGAGACCCAGTACTTC.

The rearrangement joins TRBV5-1 to TRBJ1-1; unclear D gene. This CDR3 has 15 amino acids. Trimming pared 1 base from V and 1 base from J, leaving 11 bases between. Germline loops: CDR1 SGHRS, CDR2 YFSETQ. The chain's CDR3 is CASSLLGDRNTEAFF. The CDR3 nucleotides read TGCGCCAGCAGCTTGCTAGGAGATAGGAACACTGAAGCTTTCTTT. Complete variable domain (other parts from reference TRBV5-1 and TRBJ1-1): KAGVTQTPRYLIKTRGQQVTLSCSPISGHRSVSWYQQTPGQGLQFLFEYFSETQRNKGNFPGRFSGRQFSNSRSEMNVSTLELGDSALYLCASSLLGDRNTEAFFGQGTRLTVV.

This sequence joins TRBV27 and TRBJ1-2, with 7 bases fitting TRBD1. The germline V gene encodes CDR1 MNHEY and CDR2 SMNVEV (reference sequence). Trimming at V came to 5 bases and at J to 6 bases, leaving 3 bases not matched to a gene. This CDR3 is 12 amino acids long. CDR3 DNA: TGTGCCAGCAGTATGACAGGGAATGGCTACACCTTC. Translating gives CASSMTGNGYTF.

The CDR3 nucleotides are TGTGCCAGCAGCTCACAAGGGGTGTACGAGCAGTACTTC. It translates to CASSSQGVYEQYF. The V gene is TRBV5-4, the J gene TRBJ2-7; D is perhaps TRBD1 (5 bases). Germline CDR1 is SGHNT and CDR2 is YYREEE (reference sequence). Trimming shortened V by 3 bases and J by 4 bases, and 11 bases separated the two germline ends. There are 13 residues in the CDR3.

This chain joins TRBV30 and TRBJ1-2; D is perhaps TRBD1 (6 bases). In germline, CDR1 is GTSNPN, CDR2 SVGIG (reference sequence). The CDR3 runs 13 residues. Trimming removed 3 bases from V and 9 bases from J, with 17 bases in between. The CDR3 DNA reads TGTGCCTGGAGGATGGCTGACAGGAATCGCTACACCTTC. Translating gives CAWRMADRNRYTF. The whole variable domain, remainder taken from reference TRBV30 and TRBJ1-2, is SQTIHQWPATLVQPVGSPLSLECTVEGTSNPNLYWYRQAAGRGLQLLFYSVGIGQISSEVPQNLSASRPQDRQFILSSKKLLLSDSGFYLCAWRMADRNRYTFGSGTRLTVV.

This chain joins TRBV7-9 and TRBJ2-3; D is possibly TRBD2 (6 bases). CDR1 is SEHNR, CDR2 FQNEAQ, per germline (reference sequence). V was shortened by 5 bases and J by 1 base, with 19 bases between the two germline ends. The CDR3 runs to 17 residues. The CDR3 region is CASSLHREPGGTDTQYF. Here the CDR3 DNA reads TGTGCCAGCAGCCTACACCGGGAGCCGGGCGGCACAGATACGCAGTATTTT.

The chain couples TRBV5-1 to TRBJ2-3; TRBD1 is a possible D gene (6 bases). Trimming removed 4 bases from V and 4 bases from J, with 16 bases in between. Germline CDR1 is SGHRS and CDR2 is YFSETQ. CDR3 length: 15 residues. As DNA, the CDR3 is TGCGCCAGCAGCCTAGGACAGATTGTCGCAGATACGCAGTATTTT. Its translation is CASSLGQIVADTQYF. Looking up the rest from reference TRBV5-1 and TRBJ2-3 gives the full variable domain: KAGVTQTPRYLIKTRGQQVTLSCSPISGHRSVSWYQQTPGQGLQFLFEYFSETQRNKGNFPGRFSGRQFSNSRSEMNVSTLELGDSALYLCASSLGQIVADTQYFGPGTRLTVL.

The rearrangement uses TRBV30 and TRBJ2-1; tentatively, D is TRBD1 (5 bases). This CDR3 has 16 residues. Germline V gene sequence: CDR1 GTSNPN, CDR2 SVGIG (reference sequence). Trimming took 2 bases from V and 7 from J, leaving 21 bases between them. In DNA form, the CDR3 reads TGTGCCTGGAGTTCCACTCTCTCGGACATCCGGAATGAGCAGTTCTTC. Its protein is CAWSSTLSDIRNEQFF.

Remarks on this clone: The sample contains more than one DNA sequence encoding this CDR3. The genes are TRBV5-4 and TRBJ2-3; D may match TRBD1 or TRBD2 (5 bases each). V was trimmed by 4 bases and J by 0 bases, leaving 12 bases between them. The CDR3 has 15 residues. Germline V gives CDR1 SGHNT, CDR2 YYREEE (reference sequence). The CDR3 DNA reads as TGTGCCAGCAGCCTCGCAGGGACCAGCACAGATACGCAGTATTTT. Its translation is CASSLAGTSTDTQYF. The full variable domain, with the rest looked up from reference TRBV5-4 and TRBJ2-3, is ETGVTQSPTHLIKTRGQQVTLRCSSQSGHNTVSWYQQALGQGPQFIFQYYREEENGRGNFPPRFSGLQFPNYSSELNVNALELDDSALYLCASSLAGTSTDTQYFGPGTRLTVL.

The genes are TRBV19 and TRBJ2-3; 9 bases fit TRBD2. Germline loops: CDR1 LNHDA, CDR2 SQIVND (reference sequence). V shed 3 bases and J 0 bases; nucleotides not matched to a gene: 4. The CDR3 has 16 amino acids. In nucleotides, the CDR3 is TGTGCCAGTAGTATTAACAGCGGGGGGAGCACAGATACGCAGTATTTT. This codes for CASSINSGGSTDTQYF.

To note about this clone: One end of the junction does not line up with germline, which may come from a read error. Other nucleotide sequences in the sample specify the same CDR3. The V gene is TRBV10-1, the J gene TRBJ2-7; D ambiguous. Germline V gives CDR1 WNHNN, CDR2 SYGVQD (reference sequence). The CDR3 covers 13 residues. The CDR3 sequence is CASSESSLHEQYF. The CDR3 DNA follows: TGCGCCAGCAGTGAGTCGTCTCTCCACGAACAGTACTTC.

The gene calls are TRBV18 and TRBJ1-4, with TRBD1 identical over 10 bases. Germline-derived CDR1 and CDR2 are KGHSH and LQKENI. This CDR3 is built from 19 residues. J lost 0 bases, V lost 2 bases, and 9 bases had no gene match. The CDR3 coding sequence is TGTGCCAGCTCACCAAAACCGGGACAGGGGAGAACAACTAATGAAAAACTGTTTTTT. This sequence encodes CASSPKPGQGRTTNEKLFF.

V and J are TRBV18 and TRBJ1-4; possible D gene TRBD1, 6 bases. The germline CDR1 and CDR2 sequences are KGHSH and LQKENI. The CDR3 sequence is 15 residues long. Trimming pared 2 bases from V and 6 bases from J, leaving 13 bases between. CDR3: CASSPFKGDDEKLFF. CDR3 nucleotide sequence: TGTGCCAGCTCACCATTTAAGGGGGACGATGAAAAACTGTTTTTT.